The 11 T cell receptor beta chains below all came from one sample that was sequenced in a study of blood T cell repertoires in COVID-19. The table came from immunoSEQ multiplex PCR; TCRdb's copy has only in-frame clones and leaves some out. The repertoire consists of around 160,000 clones, with about 87% occurring once and the leading ten covering under 13%. Sequenced: peripheral blood. The receptors derive from a woman in her 70s with COVID-19, enrolled during active disease.

The CDR3 region has the DNA TGTGCCACCAGCAGCCTGGGGCGACTAGGGTATGGTACGCAGTATTTT. This encodes CATSSLGRLGYGTQYF. This chain joins TRBV15 and TRBJ2-3, with a possible D match to TRBD2 (6 bases). V lost 3 bases to trimming and J lost 8 bases, with 21 bases between them. The germline gives CDR1 LNHNV, CDR2 YYDKDF (reference sequence). This CDR3 region has 16 residues.

J is TRBJ1-6 and V is TRBV28; D is ambiguous. V dropped 5 bases and J dropped 0 bases, with 14 bases sitting between them. The CDR3 is made up of 17 amino acids. Per germline, CDR1 MDHEN and CDR2 SYDVKM. CDR3 sequence reads: CASSPADGSSYNSPLHF. CDR3 DNA: TGTGCCAGCAGTCCCGCGGACGGGAGCTCCTATAATTCACCCCTCCACTTT.

The chain joins TRBV28 to TRBJ2-1, with D hard to call. The V end lost 2 bases, the J end lost 4 bases, and 12 bases lay between the germline ends. Per germline, CDR1 MDHEN and CDR2 SYDVKM. The CDR3 spans 15 residues. CDR3 sequence reads: CASSLPAVKYNEQFF. The DNA for the CDR3 is TGTGCCAGCAGTTTACCGGCGGTGAAGTACAATGAGCAGTTCTTC.

The V and J genes are TRBV29-1 and TRBJ1-3; TRBD1 matches at 7 bases. Germline V lookup: CDR1 SQVTM, CDR2 ANQGSEA. J lost 4 bases, V lost 8 bases, and 5 bases had no gene match. This CDR3 contains 12 residues. The CDR3 spells CSSTDRGNTIYF. CDR3 DNA sequence: TGCAGCTCGACGGACAGGGGAAACACCATATATTTT.

The chain uses TRBV15 and TRBJ2-7; 11 nucleotides align to TRBD1. V was pared by 0 bases and J by 3 bases, with 10 bases of the junction left unmatched. Germline V gene sequence: CDR1 LNHNV, CDR2 YYDKDF (reference sequence). This CDR3 is built from 18 residues. CDR3 loop: CATSRDNGQGARIYEQYF. CDR3 nucleotides: TGTGCCACCAGCAGAGATAATGGACAGGGGGCGCGAATCTACGAGCAGTACTTC. The variable domain in full, with the rest retrieved from reference TRBV15 and TRBJ2-7, is DAMVIQNPRYQVTQFGKPVTLSCSQTLNHNVMYWYQQKSSQAPKLLFHYYDKDFNNEADTPDNFQSRRPNTSFCFLDIRSPGLGDTAMYLCATSRDNGQGARIYEQYFGPGTRLTVT.

The gene calls are TRBV18 and TRBJ2-2; D is perhaps TRBD1 (6 bases). The CDR3 is 15 amino acids. The germline gives CDR1 KGHSH, CDR2 LQKENI. Trimming took off 3 bases at V and 6 bases at J, with 14 bases between the two ends. Written as DNA, the CDR3 is TGTGCCAGCTCACCGGTCGCAGGGGCTTCCGGGGAGCTGTTTTTT. Translating it yields CASSPVAGASGELFF. Together with reference TRBV18 and TRBJ2-2, the CDR3 gives the full variable domain: NAGVMQNPRHLVRRRGQEARLRCSPMKGHSHVYWYRQLPEEGLKFMVYLQKENIIDESGMPKERFSAEFPKEGPSILRIQQVVRGDSAAYFCASSPVAGASGELFFGEGSRLTVL.

The chain employs TRBV28 and TRBJ1-2; 7 nucleotides agree with TRBD1. Germline V gene data show CDR1 as MDHEN and CDR2 as SYDVKM. V shed 6 bases and J 6 bases; nucleotides not matched to a gene: 13. This CDR3 comprises 15 residues. The CDR3 bases are TGTGCCAGCAGCCCGCAACCGACAGGGTACGATGGCTACACCTTC. Translating it yields CASSPQPTGYDGYTF.

The rearrangement links TRBV12-3 or TRBV12-4 to TRBJ2-7; D is perhaps TRBD2 (7 bases). The CDR3 sequence is 10 residues long. V was clipped by 8 bases and J by 7 bases, with 9 bases between them. The CDR3 DNA reads as TGTGCCAGCGGGAGGGGGGAGCAGTACTTC. Translating gives CASGRGEQYF.

The V gene is TRBV6-1, the J gene TRBJ2-2; no reliable D call. The germline V gene has CDR1 MNHNS and CDR2 SASEGT. Trimming took off 2 bases at V and 5 bases at J, with 6 bases between the two ends. The CDR3 spans 13 residues. Here the CDR3 reads CASSERVTGELFF. As DNA, the CDR3 is TGTGCCAGCAGTGAACGAGTTACCGGGGAGCTGTTTTTT.

The chain employs TRBV7-3 and TRBJ2-2; the D is unclear. The germline V gene has CDR1 SGHTA and CDR2 FQGTGA. The CDR3 runs to 16 residues. Trimming stripped 5 bases from V and 1 base from J, with 14 bases between. CDR3 bases: TGTGCCAGCAGCCCTAGACGGTTGGTGAACACCGGGGAGCTGTTTTTT. This translates into CASSPRRLVNTGELFF.

The CDR3: CASSPGRFNTEAFF. The CDR3 DNA reads TGTGCCAGCAGCCCCGGCAGGTTTAACACTGAAGCTTTCTTT. The rearrangement uses TRBV5-4 and TRBJ1-1; D ambiguous. Germline values: CDR1 SGHNT, CDR2 YYREEE (reference sequence). The CDR3 has 14 residues. Trimming shortened V by 4 bases and J by 2 bases, and 12 bases separated the two germline ends.